Each of the 11 T cell receptor beta chains below was sequenced from the same sample in a study of T cell changes during pregnancy in multiple sclerosis. Clones were read by immunoSEQ multiplex PCR, and TCRdb kept only the in-frame ones, dropping some. The data contain 70,000 to 100,000 clones, almost 95% of them singletons. Sequenced material: peripheral blood, taken in the third trimester of pregnancy. The receptors were gathered from a female donor with multiple sclerosis, enrolled in a pregnancy study.

The chain has TRBV27 and TRBJ2-5; a weak D match, TRBD1 (6 bases). Trimming stripped 6 bases from V and 4 bases from J, with 15 bases between. Germline values: CDR1 MNHEY, CDR2 SMNVEV (reference sequence). The CDR3 covers 14 residues. The CDR3 reads CASSPGADGETQYF. The CDR3 coding sequence is TGTGCCAGCAGCCCAGGGGCGGATGGAGAGACCCAGTACTTC.

V gene TRBV7-2 combines with J gene TRBJ1-6; D is unresolved. V was shortened by 5 bases and J by 9 bases, with 14 bases between the two germline ends. Germline V lookup: CDR1 SGHTA, CDR2 FQGNSA. CDR3 length: 14 residues. Written as DNA, the CDR3 is TGTGCCAGCAGCGCCTTAAAAGCGGGTTCACCCCTCCACTTT. Amino acid sequence: CASSALKAGSPLHF.

The table lists this clone with a count of one. The chain is built from TRBV7-9 and TRBJ1-4; 7 nucleotides match TRBD1. J was trimmed by 7 bases and V by 3 bases; bases with no gene match: 8. This CDR3 has 15 residues. Germline V gene data show CDR1 as SEHNR and CDR2 as FQNEAQ (reference sequence). Here the CDR3 reads CASSFRQGSFEKLFF. The CDR3, as DNA: TGTGCCAGCAGCTTCAGACAGGGTTCATTTGAAAAACTGTTTTTT.

This clone was detected only once. The V and J genes are TRBV18 and TRBJ2-5; 7 nucleotides agree with TRBD1. J was trimmed by 4 bases and V by 3 bases; bases with no gene match: 8. This CDR3 is built from 15 residues. The germline V gene encodes CDR1 KGHSH and CDR2 LQKENI. The CDR3 region has the DNA TGTGCCAGCTCACCCGGAACCAGGGGGAGAGAGACCCAGTACTTC. Its translation: CASSPGTRGRETQYF.

This clone was detected once. J is TRBJ1-4 and V is TRBV6-1; no definite D call. The germline V gene has CDR1 MNHNS and CDR2 SASEGT. The CDR3 spans 17 residues. Between the trimmed V and J ends, which lost 1 base and 5 bases, there was a span of 17 bases. The DNA of the CDR3 is TGTGCCAGCAGTGAAGAGATTCCCGGTTCCCCGAATGAAAAACTGTTTTTT. Translating gives CASSEEIPGSPNEKLFF.

The chain joins TRBV6-5 to TRBJ1-2, with D maybe TRBD1 (6 bases). The CDR3 has 15 amino acids. Germline lookup yields CDR1 MNHEY and CDR2 SVGAGI. The ends were cut back, 2 bases at V and 7 bases at J, with 17 bases in the middle. CDR3 nucleotide sequence: TGTGCCAGCAGTTACCTATTGACAGGTTCTAGTGGCTACACCTTC. It yields the protein CASSYLLTGSSGYTF.

This chain joins TRBV18 and TRBJ1-1, with a weak D call TRBD1 (6 bases). Germline CDR1 is KGHSH and CDR2 is LQKENI. The CDR3 sequence is 14 residues long. Trimming removed 5 bases at V and 2 bases at J, with 12 bases between. The CDR3 here is CASSSGQFNTEAFF. The CDR3 DNA follows: TGTGCCAGCTCATCGGGACAATTTAACACTGAAGCTTTCTTT.

The genes are TRBV6-1 and TRBJ2-3, with 9 bases lining up with TRBD1. The ends lost 6 bases at V and 1 base at J; junction bases unmatched: 5. The length of the CDR3 is 15 residues. From germline, CDR1 is MNHNS and CDR2 SASEGT. The DNA for the CDR3 is TGTGCCAGCAGGGACAGGGGAAGAGGCACAGATACGCAGTATTTT. It is translated as CASRDRGRGTDTQYF.

On this clone itself: An end of the junction does not agree with germline; a read error may underlie this. The genes are TRBV7-7 and TRBJ2-5, with 8 positions matching TRBD1. This CDR3 comprises 15 residues. Germline values: CDR1 SSHAT, CDR2 FNYEAQ (reference sequence). This CDR3 reads CASSLGWQGAETQYF. As DNA, the CDR3 is TGTGCTAGCAGCTTAGGGTGGCAGGGGGCCGAGACCCAGTACTTC. The full variable domain, rest sourced from reference TRBV7-7 and TRBJ2-5, is GAGVSQSPRYKVTKRGQDVTLRCDPISSHATLYWYQQALGQGPEFLTYFNYEAQPDKSGLPSDRFSAERPEGSISTLTIQRTEQRDSAMYRCASSLGWQGAETQYFGPGTRLLVL.

V is TRBV5-1 and J is TRBJ2-2; the match to TRBD2 covers 14 bases. The CDR3 is made up of 19 amino acids. Germline CDR1 reads SGHRS; CDR2 reads YFSETQ. V gave up 6 bases and J gave up 0 bases; unmatched junction bases: 10. The CDR3 DNA is TGCGCCAGCAAGTCGGGCCCGACTAGCGGGAGGGCGAACACCGGGGAGCTGTTTTTT. Residues: CASKSGPTSGRANTGELFF. Full variable domain (missing parts from reference TRBV5-1 and TRBJ2-2): KAGVTQTPRYLIKTRGQQVTLSCSPISGHRSVSWYQQTPGQGLQFLFEYFSETQRNKGNFPGRFSGRQFSNSRSEMNVSTLELGDSALYLCASKSGPTSGRANTGELFFGEGSRLTVL.

The rearrangement joins TRBV7-6 to TRBJ1-4; the match to TRBD1 covers 7 bases. From germline, CDR1 is SGHVS and CDR2 FNYEAQ. Trimming cost V 3 bases and J 2 bases; bases outside gene matches: 3. This CDR3 is built from 15 residues. CDR3 sequence: CASSLSQGTNEKLFF. CDR3 in DNA: TGTGCCAGCAGCTTGTCACAGGGGACTAATGAAAAACTGTTTTTT.